Listed here are 18 T cell receptor beta chains from one sample, sequenced in a study of PD-L1 blockade in urothelial cancer. TCRdb keeps only in-frame clones here, not all; method: immunoSEQ multiplex PCR. The sample has 20,000 to 30,000 clones, less than 90% seen once. The input for sequencing was PBMCs, taken around atezolizumab (anti-PD-L1) treatment. These receptors originate from a man between 60 and 75 years old with urothelial cancer.

V is TRBV10-2 and J is TRBJ2-3, with TRBD2 matching 14 bases. CDR1 and CDR2 from the germline V gene are WSHSY and SAAADI. The CDR3 has 16 amino acids. J lost 3 bases, V lost 5 bases, and 4 bases had no gene match. In DNA form, the CDR3 reads TGCGCCAGCAGTCGACTAGCGGGAGGGCCGACAGATACGCAGTATTTT. Translation gives CASSRLAGGPTDTQYF.

The chain is built from TRBV7-2 and TRBJ2-7, with 7 bases matching TRBD1. V lost 1 base and J lost 4; bases outside the gene matches: 7. Germline assignment: CDR1 SGHTA and CDR2 FQGNSA. CDR3 length: 15 amino acids. The CDR3 sequence is CASSLGQGKTYEQYF. CDR3 nucleotides: TGTGCCAGCAGCTTAGGACAGGGAAAAACTTACGAGCAGTACTTC.

This sequence joins TRBV5-4 and TRBJ1-1, with TRBD1 matching over 8 bases. CDR1 is SGHNT and CDR2 is YYREEE in the germline V gene (reference sequence). The junction had 6 bases not matched to a gene; V was cut back by 4 bases and J by 4 bases. This CDR3 region has 14 residues. The CDR3, as DNA: TGTGCCAGCAGCAGGACAGGGAGGGGCACTGAAGCTTTCTTT. The encoded protein is CASSRTGRGTEAFF.

The rearrangement joins TRBV7-2 to TRBJ1-5; a weak D match, TRBD1 (5 bases). The CDR3 extends over 15 amino acids. In germline, CDR1 is SGHTA, CDR2 FQGNSA. The ends were cut back, 4 bases at V and 5 bases at J, with 15 bases in the middle. CDR3: CASSSRGGGDQPQHF. CDR3 DNA: TGTGCCAGCAGCTCACGGGGGGGTGGGGATCAGCCCCAGCATTTT.

The rearrangement links TRBV5-1 to TRBJ1-3; D is uncertain. The CDR3 is 14 residues long. Trimming cost V 0 bases and J 0 bases, with 4 bases left between them. Per germline, CDR1 SGHRS and CDR2 YFSETQ. CDR3 nucleotides: TGCGCCAGCAGCTTGGCGGGCTCTGGAAACACCATATATTTT. Translated: CASSLAGSGNTIYF.

This rearrangement joins TRBV11-2 to TRBJ2-7; 7 bases are a match to TRBD1. This CDR3 spans 12 amino acids. The V and J ends lost 6 bases and 4 bases, in that order; junction bases with no gene match: 3. Germline values: CDR1 SGHAT, CDR2 FQNNGV. The CDR3 loop reads CASSRDSYEQYF. The DNA of the CDR3 is TGTGCCAGCAGTAGGGACAGTTACGAGCAGTACTTC. The full variable domain, completed using reference TRBV11-2 and TRBJ2-7, is EAGVAQSPRYKIIEKRQSVAFWCNPISGHATLYWYQQILGQGPKLLIQFQNNGVVDDSQLPKDRFSAERLKGVDSTLKIQPAKLEDSAVYLCASSRDSYEQYFGPGTRLTVT.

The chain employs TRBV5-1 and TRBJ1-1; TRBD1 is a possible D gene (5 bases). The length of the CDR3 is 15 residues. Looked up from germline, CDR1 is SGHRS and CDR2 is YFSETQ. Trimming removed 3 bases from V and 6 bases from J, with 18 bases in between. The CDR3 nucleotides are TGCGCCAGCAGCTCAAAAATTGGGGCAGGAGCTGAAGCTTTCTTT. This codes for CASSSKIGAGAEAFF.

This chain uses TRBV10-1 with TRBJ1-4; unclear D gene. CDR3 length equals 15 residues. In germline, CDR1 is WNHNN, CDR2 SYGVQD (reference sequence). Trimming removed 7 bases at V and 3 bases at J, with 15 bases between. The CDR3 sequence: CASTPGGPSNEKLFF. CDR3 sequence (DNA): TGCGCCAGCACCCCCGGAGGGCCGTCTAATGAAAAACTGTTTTTT.

The chain recombines TRBV27 with TRBJ2-1, with TRBD2 matching 13 bases. With 7 bases clipped from V and 6 bases from J, the junction kept 12 bases outside the gene matches. From germline, CDR1 is MNHEY and CDR2 SMNVEV (reference sequence). The CDR3 runs 17 residues. CDR3 sequence (DNA): TGTGCCAGCAAATTTAGGACTAGCGGGAGAGAACGCAATGAGCAGTTCTTC. Translated, it gives CASKFRTSGRERNEQFF.

This clone has only one observation. The junction and the germline gene differ at one end; a read error may be behind it. The V and J genes are TRBV14 and TRBJ2-7, with D possibly being TRBD2 (6 bases). Germline loops: CDR1 SGHDN, CDR2 FVKESK. This CDR3 contains 10 residues. The CDR3, as DNA: TGTGCCAGCAGCCAAACGGGACTCCACTTC. Translated: CASSQTGLHF.

This chain connects TRBV6-5 to TRBJ2-2; possible D gene TRBD2, 6 bases. CDR1 MNHEY and CDR2 SVGAGI come from the germline V gene. The V gene lost 4 bases and the J gene lost 5 bases, with 14 bases spanning the gap. CDR3 length equals 15 residues. This CDR3 reads CASSLTSFGTGELFF. In DNA form, the CDR3 reads TGTGCCAGCAGTTTGACTAGTTTCGGTACCGGGGAGCTGTTTTTT.

J is TRBJ1-2 and V is TRBV5-1; D uncertain. The CDR3 contains 12 residues. Germline V gene lookup returns CDR1 SGHRS and CDR2 YFSETQ. Between the trimmed V and J ends, which lost 5 bases and 0 bases, there was a span of 5 bases. The CDR3 here is CASREANYGYTF. For the CDR3, the DNA is TGCGCCAGCAGGGAGGCTAACTATGGCTACACCTTC.

The CDR3 protein is CAWSVPRGLGETQYF. The DNA for the CDR3 is TGTGCCTGGAGTGTCCCGAGGGGGTTGGGGGAGACCCAGTACTTC. The chain employs TRBV30 and TRBJ2-5; maybe TRBD1 (6 bases). CDR1 and CDR2 (germline): GTSNPN, SVGIG (reference sequence). Deletions cut 0 bases from V and 5 bases from J, with 16 bases between. CDR3 size: 15 residues.

J is TRBJ1-6 and V is TRBV7-3; unclear D gene. Trimming took off 4 bases at V and 3 bases at J, with 10 bases between the two ends. The CDR3 loop spans 15 amino acids. Germline-derived CDR1 and CDR2 are SGHTA and FQGTGA. CDR3 bases: TGTGCCAGCAGCTCCTCGGGGAGCTATAATTCACCCCTCCACTTT. It specifies CASSSSGSYNSPLHF.

The chain uses TRBV10-3 and TRBJ1-3, with 8 nucleotides matching TRBD1. V was pared by 7 bases and J by 1 base, with 3 bases of the junction left unmatched. The CDR3 has 14 amino acids. Germline-derived CDR1 and CDR2 are ENHRY and SYGVKD. DNA of the CDR3: TGTGCCATCATGCAGGGGGCTTCTGGAAACACCATATATTTT. Its translation: CAIMQGASGNTIYF.

The rearrangement links TRBV11-2 to TRBJ2-2; 11 nucleotides align to TRBD1. The CDR3 runs 15 residues. V lost 4 bases and J lost 5; bases outside the gene matches: 3. Germline V gene data show CDR1 as SGHAT and CDR2 as FQNNGV. CDR3 nucleotides: TGTGCCAGCAGCTGGGGACAGGGGGAGACCGGGGAGCTGTTTTTT. Its translation: CASSWGQGETGELFF.

This clone came up a few times. The chain has TRBV9 and TRBJ2-2, with 7 bases identical to TRBD1. The V and J ends lost 2 bases and 4 bases, in that order; junction bases with no gene match: 5. The V gene's germline CDR1 is SGDLS and CDR2 YYNGEE. The CDR3 is 15 amino acids. The CDR3 reads CASSVETGATGELFF. CDR3 nucleotides: TGTGCCAGCAGCGTCGAAACAGGGGCCACCGGGGAGCTGTTTTTT.

The chain recombines TRBV4-2 with TRBJ1-2; D is unclear. Trimming removed 0 bases at V and 5 bases at J, with 16 bases between. This CDR3 comprises 16 residues. Germline CDR1 and CDR2: LGHNA and YNFKEQ. The CDR3 loop reads CASSQDLAERVYGYTF. Here the CDR3 DNA reads TGTGCCAGCAGCCAAGATCTAGCCGAGAGGGTATATGGCTACACCTTC.